These T cell receptor beta chains were read from a single sample in a study of T-cell memory formation after mild COVID-19. MiXCR, applied by TCRdb to the 5' RACE reads, yields one record per CDR3 protein. The sample holds fewer than 400,000 distinct CDR3 sequences, 15% to 20% seen once. Sequencing was performed on PBMCs or a T cell subset sorted from them (not recorded which). The receptor set was obtained from a man aged 18 to 29 who had mild COVID-19 (a few samples of this study predate the infection). Cell type and time point are not known. Each CDR3 is given with its conserved first and last residue. D genes are given only for firm matches. Expanded clones get a size class; other rows say once, few or many, or leave the size out.

CDR3aa: CASSPNDRVETQYF
CDR3nt: TGTGCCAGCAGTCCAAACGATCGTGTGGAGACCCAGTACTTC
j_gene: TRBJ2-5
abundance: many
d_gene: -
v_gene: TRBV27

CDR3aa: CASSFEGNQPQHF
CDR3nt: TGTGCCAGCAGCTTCGAAGGAAATCAGCCCCAGCATTTT
j_gene: TRBJ1-5
abundance: many
d_gene: -
v_gene: TRBV5-5

CDR3aa: CASSLPGGIQPQHF
CDR3nt: TGTGCCAGCAGCTTACCCGGGGGAATACAGCCCCAGCATTTT
j_gene: TRBJ1-5
abundance: -
d_gene: -
v_gene: TRBV7-9

CDR3aa: CASSQGGQGYTGELFF
CDR3nt: TGCGCCAGCAGCCAGGGGGGGCAGGGTTACACCGGGGAGCTGTTTTTT
j_gene: TRBJ2-2
abundance: -
d_gene: -
v_gene: TRBV4-3

CDR3aa: CSASPLQAREKLFF
CDR3nt: TGCAGTGCTAGTCCGCTGCAGGCGAGGGAAAAACTGTTTTTT
j_gene: TRBJ1-4
abundance: few
d_gene: -
v_gene: TRBV20-1

CDR3aa: CASSEGDRVNTEAFF
CDR3nt: TGTGCCAGCAGCGAAGGGGACAGGGTGAACACTGAAGCTTTCTTT
j_gene: TRBJ1-1
abundance: -
d_gene: TRBD1
v_gene: TRBV25-1

CDR3aa: CASSKGTVAPFTDTQYF
CDR3nt: TGTGCCAGCAGCAAGGGGACAGTCGCACCCTTCACAGATACGCAGTATTTT
j_gene: TRBJ2-3
abundance: -
d_gene: -
v_gene: TRBV21-1

CDR3aa: CASSPIGQVAGANVLTF
CDR3nt: TGCGCCAGCAGCCCAATTGGACAGGTTGCTGGGGCCAACGTCCTGACTTTC
j_gene: TRBJ2-6
abundance: -
d_gene: TRBD1
v_gene: TRBV4-1

CDR3aa: CASSPRDSHQETQYF
CDR3nt: TGTGCCAGCTCACCCCGGGACAGCCACCAAGAGACCCAGTACTTC
j_gene: TRBJ2-5
abundance: -
d_gene: TRBD1
v_gene: TRBV18

CDR3aa: CASSPIRGGIFGELFF
CDR3nt: TGTGCCAGTAGTCCCATCCGGGGGGGCATCTTCGGGGAGCTGTTTTTT
j_gene: TRBJ2-2
abundance: once
d_gene: TRBD2
v_gene: TRBV19

CDR3aa: CASSPGLAGYEQYF
CDR3nt: TGTGCCAGCAGCCCGGGACTAGCGGGGTACGAGCAGTACTTC
j_gene: TRBJ2-7
abundance: -
d_gene: TRBD2
v_gene: TRBV6-5

CDR3aa: CASRPGSPEAQYF
CDR3nt: TGTGCCAGCAGACCCGGTAGCCCCGAGGCCCAGTACTTC
j_gene: TRBJ2-5
abundance: -
d_gene: -
v_gene: TRBV6-5

CDR3aa: CASRESGGHGYTF
CDR3nt: TGTGCCAGCAGAGAATCGGGGGGGCATGGCTACACCTTC
j_gene: TRBJ1-2
abundance: many
d_gene: -
v_gene: TRBV6-5

CDR3aa: CASSFQGRTEAFF
CDR3nt: TGCGCCAGCAGCTTTCAGGGGAGGACTGAAGCTTTCTTT
j_gene: TRBJ1-1
abundance: -
d_gene: -
v_gene: TRBV5-1

CDR3aa: CASSQEGRNNSPLHF
CDR3nt: TGTGCCAGCAGCCAAGAGGGACGGAATAATTCACCCCTCCACTTT
j_gene: TRBJ1-6
abundance: few
d_gene: -
v_gene: TRBV4-2

CDR3aa: CASSLWAGRGDGYTF
CDR3nt: TGTGCCAGCAGTCTATGGGCGGGCAGGGGAGATGGCTACACCTTC
j_gene: TRBJ1-2
abundance: -
d_gene: -
v_gene: TRBV28